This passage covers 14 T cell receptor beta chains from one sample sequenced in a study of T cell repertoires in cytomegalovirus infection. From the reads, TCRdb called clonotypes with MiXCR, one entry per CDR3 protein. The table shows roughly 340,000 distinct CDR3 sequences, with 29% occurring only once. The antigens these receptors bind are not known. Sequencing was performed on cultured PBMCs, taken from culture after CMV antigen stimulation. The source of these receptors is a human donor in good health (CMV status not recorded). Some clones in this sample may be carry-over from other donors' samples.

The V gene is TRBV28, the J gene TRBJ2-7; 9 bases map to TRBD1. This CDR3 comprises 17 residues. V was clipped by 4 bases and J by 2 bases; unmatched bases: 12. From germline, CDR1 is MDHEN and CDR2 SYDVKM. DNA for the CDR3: TGTGCCAGCAGTTGGACAATGGAGGACAGGGGAGCCTACGAGCAGTACTTC. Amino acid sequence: CASSWTMEDRGAYEQYF.

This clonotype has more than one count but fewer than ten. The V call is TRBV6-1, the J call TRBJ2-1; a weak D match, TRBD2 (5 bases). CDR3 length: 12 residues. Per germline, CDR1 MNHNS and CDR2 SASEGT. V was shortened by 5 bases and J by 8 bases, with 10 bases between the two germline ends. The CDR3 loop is CASSNREDEQFF. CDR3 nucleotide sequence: TGTGCCAGCAGTAACCGGGAAGATGAGCAGTTCTTC.

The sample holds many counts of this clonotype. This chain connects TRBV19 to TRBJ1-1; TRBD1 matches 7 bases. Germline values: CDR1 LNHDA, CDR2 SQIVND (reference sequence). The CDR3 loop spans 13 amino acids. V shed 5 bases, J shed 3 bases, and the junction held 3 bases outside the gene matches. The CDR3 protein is CASSFDRDTEAFF. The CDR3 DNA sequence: TGTGCCAGTAGTTTCGACAGGGACACTGAAGCTTTCTTT.

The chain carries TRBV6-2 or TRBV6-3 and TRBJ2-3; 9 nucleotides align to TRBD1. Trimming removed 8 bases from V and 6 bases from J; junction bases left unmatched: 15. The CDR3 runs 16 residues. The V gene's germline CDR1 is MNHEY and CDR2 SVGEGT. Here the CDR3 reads CASHRGPAGNGDTQYF. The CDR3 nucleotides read TGTGCCAGCCACAGGGGGCCAGCGGGGAATGGGGATACGCAGTATTTT.

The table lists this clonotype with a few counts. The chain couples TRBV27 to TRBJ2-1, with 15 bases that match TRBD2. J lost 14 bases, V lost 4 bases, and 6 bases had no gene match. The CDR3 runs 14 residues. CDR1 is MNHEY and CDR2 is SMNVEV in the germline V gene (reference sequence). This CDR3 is CASSSGLAGGPEFF. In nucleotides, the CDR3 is TGTGCCAGCAGTTCAGGACTAGCGGGGGGGCCGGAGTTCTTC.

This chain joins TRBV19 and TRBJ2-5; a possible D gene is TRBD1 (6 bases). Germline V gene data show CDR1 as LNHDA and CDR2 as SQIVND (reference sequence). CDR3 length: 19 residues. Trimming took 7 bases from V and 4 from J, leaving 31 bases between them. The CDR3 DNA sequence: TGTGCCAGTACACCTCGCCGGGGAGAGCCCGGGACATGGGGAGAGACCCAGTACTTC. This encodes CASTPRRGEPGTWGETQYF.

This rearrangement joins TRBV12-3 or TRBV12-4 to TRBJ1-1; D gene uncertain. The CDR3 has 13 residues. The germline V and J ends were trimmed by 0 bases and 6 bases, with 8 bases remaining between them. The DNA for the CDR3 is TGTGCCAGCAGTTTAGCGAGGTCGGCTGAAGCTTTCTTT. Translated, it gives CASSLARSAEAFF.

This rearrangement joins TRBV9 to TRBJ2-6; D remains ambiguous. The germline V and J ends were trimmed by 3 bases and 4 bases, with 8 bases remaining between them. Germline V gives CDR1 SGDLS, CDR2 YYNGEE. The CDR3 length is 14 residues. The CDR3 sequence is CASSEDPGANVLTF. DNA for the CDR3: TGTGCCAGCAGCGAGGACCCCGGGGCCAACGTCCTGACTTTC.

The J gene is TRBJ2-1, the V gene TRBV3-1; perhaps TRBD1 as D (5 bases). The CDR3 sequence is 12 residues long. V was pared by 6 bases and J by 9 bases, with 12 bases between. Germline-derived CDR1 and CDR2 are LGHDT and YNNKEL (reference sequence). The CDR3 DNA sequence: TGTGCCAGCAGTCCAGGACATCCTGAGCAGTTCTTC. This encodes CASSPGHPEQFF.

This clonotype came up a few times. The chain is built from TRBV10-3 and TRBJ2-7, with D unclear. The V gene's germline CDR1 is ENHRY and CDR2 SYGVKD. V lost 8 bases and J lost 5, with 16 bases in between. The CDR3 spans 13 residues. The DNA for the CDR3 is TGTGCCATCGGCCCCGGGTACCCCCACGAGCAGTACTTC. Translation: CAIGPGYPHEQYF.

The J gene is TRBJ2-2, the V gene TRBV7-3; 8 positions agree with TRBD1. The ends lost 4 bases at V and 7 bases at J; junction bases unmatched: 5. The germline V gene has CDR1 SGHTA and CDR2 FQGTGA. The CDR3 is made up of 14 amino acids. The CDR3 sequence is CASSSGTGDGELFF. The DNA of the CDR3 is TGTGCCAGCAGCTCCGGGACAGGAGACGGGGAGCTGTTTTTT.

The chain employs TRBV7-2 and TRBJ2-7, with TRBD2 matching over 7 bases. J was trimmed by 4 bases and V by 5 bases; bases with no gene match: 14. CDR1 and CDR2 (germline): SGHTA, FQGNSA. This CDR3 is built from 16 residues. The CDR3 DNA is TGTGCCAGCAGCCCCTCTCCGGAGCGGGGAGTGTACGAGCAGTACTTC. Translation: CASSPSPERGVYEQYF.

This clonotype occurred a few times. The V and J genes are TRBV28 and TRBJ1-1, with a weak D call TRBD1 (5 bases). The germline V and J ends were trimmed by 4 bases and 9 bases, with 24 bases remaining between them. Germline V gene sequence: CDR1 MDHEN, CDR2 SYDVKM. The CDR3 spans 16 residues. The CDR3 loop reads CASSSEILGHRSQAFF. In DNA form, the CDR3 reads TGTGCCAGCAGTTCCGAAATTTTAGGACATCGCTCGCAAGCTTTCTTT.

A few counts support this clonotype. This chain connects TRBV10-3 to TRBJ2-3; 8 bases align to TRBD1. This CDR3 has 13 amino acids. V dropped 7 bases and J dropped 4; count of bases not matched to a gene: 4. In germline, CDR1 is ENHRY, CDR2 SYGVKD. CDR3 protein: CAITGTGPDTQYF. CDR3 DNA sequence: TGTGCCATCACCGGGACAGGCCCAGATACGCAGTATTTT.